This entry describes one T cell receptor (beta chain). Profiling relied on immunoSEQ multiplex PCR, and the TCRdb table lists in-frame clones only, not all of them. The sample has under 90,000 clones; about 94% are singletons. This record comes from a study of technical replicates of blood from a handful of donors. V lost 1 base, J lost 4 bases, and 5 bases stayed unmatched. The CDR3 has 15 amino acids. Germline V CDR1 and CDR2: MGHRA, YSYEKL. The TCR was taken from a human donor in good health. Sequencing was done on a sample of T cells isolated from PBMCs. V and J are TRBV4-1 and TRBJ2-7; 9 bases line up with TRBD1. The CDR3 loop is CASSQGTGVRYEQYF. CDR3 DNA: TGCGCCAGCAGCCAAGGGACAGGGGTGAGATACGAGCAGTACTTC.